This is a list of T cell receptor beta chains from one sample in a study of regulatory T cells in long-lasting Graves disease. TCRdb passed the multiplex PCR reads through MiXCR, listing each CDR3 protein once. The table lists about 430,000 distinct CDR3 sequences, 14% to 15% of them singletons. The same data also contributed to another study, on T cells in Graves' hyperthyroidism and ophthalmopathy.

Sample: peripheral blood mononuclear cells (PBMCs), taken at new diagnosis, from a patient treated with antithyroid drugs. These TCRs come from a woman in her thirties or forties with Graves disease. Both conserved end residues are part of each CDR3. The order of the fields is D gene, J gene, V gene, clone size, CDR3 DNA, CDR3 protein. The D gene is left open where the match is weak. Clone size is stated in some rows and not others, as once, few, many or a class when expanded.

NA,TRBJ2-7,TRBV12-5,many,TGTGCTAGTGGACCCTGGCAGGGTGGGTCCTACGAGCAGTACTTC,CASGPWQGGSYEQYF
NA,TRBJ2-1,TRBV12-3/TRBV12-4,many,TGTGCCAGCAGTTCAGAAACCCGGGACGTCGAGCAGTTCTTC,CASSSETRDVEQFF
NA,TRBJ2-7,TRBV7-9,many,TGTGCCAGCAGCTTATCTAGAGGCGAGCAGTACTTC,CASSLSRGEQYF
TRBD1,TRBJ2-1,TRBV12-5,many,TGTGCTAGTGGTTTGTGGGACAGGGCCGACAATGAGCAGTTCTTC,CASGLWDRADNEQFF
NA,TRBJ1-4,TRBV12-3/TRBV12-4,many,TGTGCCAGCAGCTTGGGGGAAAAACTGTTTTTT,CASSLGEKLFF
NA,TRBJ2-1,TRBV24-1,few,TGTGCCACCAGTCACCAGCTAGCTACCGCTGGGCAGTTCTTC,CATSHQLATAGQFF
NA,TRBJ2-1,TRBV6-5,few,TGTGCCAGCAGTTACGGCGGCAGGGAGATGGTCAATGAGCAGTTCTTC,CASSYGGREMVNEQFF
NA,TRBJ2-3,TRBV25-1,many,TGTGCCACACCCCGGGACACGGGATGGGTCACAGATACGCAGTATTTT,CATPRDTGWVTDTQYF
NA,TRBJ2-7,TRBV7-9,NA,TGTGCCAGCAGCTTTAGGGACATCAAGCGGGAGCAGTACTTC,CASSFRDIKREQYF
NA,TRBJ1-2,TRBV28,medium-sized,TGTGCCAGCAGACCACCCGGGCCCTACTATGGCTACACCTTC,CASRPPGPYYGYTF
TRBD1,TRBJ2-7,TRBV20-1,NA,TGCAGTGCCCCGACAGGGAGCTACGAGCAGTACTTC,CSAPTGSYEQYF
NA,TRBJ1-1,TRBV3-1,few,TGTGCCAGCAGCCAAACGACAGGGAACACTGAAGCTTTCTTT,CASSQTTGNTEAFF
NA,TRBJ2-7,TRBV19,many,TGTGCCAGTAGATGGGCGGACCGGGACACCTACGAGCAGTACTTC,CASRWADRDTYEQYF
NA,TRBJ2-7,TRBV11-2,many,TGTGCCACCAGCAGGCCCTCCTACGAGCAGTACTTC,CATSRPSYEQYF
NA,TRBJ2-1,TRBV7-8,many,TGTGCCAGCAGCTTAGTTTCCGGGGAATTAGTCAATGAGCAGTTCTTC,CASSLVSGELVNEQFF
NA,TRBJ2-1,TRBV20-1,many,TGCAGTGCTAGAAAACCGTTATCTCCCTACAATGAGCAGTTCTTC,CSARKPLSPYNEQFF
TRBD1,TRBJ1-2,TRBV6-2/TRBV6-3,NA,TGTGCCAGCAGTTACCCAAAAGGACAGGGTAGGCATAACTATGGCTACACCTTC,CASSYPKGQGRHNYGYTF
NA,TRBJ2-1,TRBV28,many,TGTGCCAGCAGGAAGACAGGGACGGCCCTAGCGCAAGAGCAGTTCTTC,CASRKTGTALAQEQFF
TRBD2,TRBJ2-5,TRBV6-5,many,TGTGCCAGCAGTTCATATAAAACTGTGCGGGAGGAACAAGAGACCCAGTACTTC,CASSSYKTVREEQETQYF
TRBD2,TRBJ2-5,TRBV11-2,many,TGTGCCAGCAGCTCTGGACTAGCGGGAGTGGAGACCCAGTACTTC,CASSSGLAGVETQYF
NA,TRBJ1-1,TRBV6-1,few,TGTGCCAGCAAAAGGCCGGGACCGAACACTGAAGCTTTCTTT,CASKRPGPNTEAFF
TRBD2,TRBJ2-1,TRBV24-1,few,TGTGCCACCATGGGCGGGAGCTCCTACAATGAGCAGTTCTTC,CATMGGSSYNEQFF
NA,TRBJ2-7,TRBV12-3/TRBV12-4,many,TGTGCCAGCAGCGTCAGGTTTGAAGGGAGCGGTTACTCCTACGAGCAGTACTTC,CASSVRFEGSGYSYEQYF
TRBD1,TRBJ2-5,TRBV9,NA,TGTGCCAGCAGCGTGCAGGGGGTCCAAGAGACCCAGTACTTC,CASSVQGVQETQYF
TRBD2,TRBJ2-1,TRBV7-6,many,TGTGCCAGCAGCCCCAAAGCGGGAGATCCCTTGCCGGGGAATGAGCAGTTCTTC,CASSPKAGDPLPGNEQFF
NA,TRBJ2-5,TRBV19,many,TGTGCCACCCGGGGCAGTTGGGGCGAGACCCAGTACTTC,CATRGSWGETQYF
NA,TRBJ1-4,TRBV15,few,TGTGCCACCAGCACGTCCACGGCTGATCTAGGGGAAAAACTGTTTTTT,CATSTSTADLGEKLFF
TRBD1,TRBJ1-5,TRBV20-1,NA,TGCAGTGCTAGAGACGACAGGGGGCCTGGCAATCAGCCCCAGCATTTT,CSARDDRGPGNQPQHF